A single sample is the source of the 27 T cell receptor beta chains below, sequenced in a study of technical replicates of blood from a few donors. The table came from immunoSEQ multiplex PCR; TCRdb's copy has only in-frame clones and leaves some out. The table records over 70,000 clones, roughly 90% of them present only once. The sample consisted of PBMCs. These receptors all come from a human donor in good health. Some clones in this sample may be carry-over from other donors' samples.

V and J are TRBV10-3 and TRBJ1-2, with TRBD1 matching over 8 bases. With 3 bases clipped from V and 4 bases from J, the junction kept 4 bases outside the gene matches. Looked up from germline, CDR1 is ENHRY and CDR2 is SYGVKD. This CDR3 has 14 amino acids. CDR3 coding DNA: TGTGCCATCAGTGAACAGGGGGAGGGCTATGGCTACACCTTC. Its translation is CAISEQGEGYGYTF.

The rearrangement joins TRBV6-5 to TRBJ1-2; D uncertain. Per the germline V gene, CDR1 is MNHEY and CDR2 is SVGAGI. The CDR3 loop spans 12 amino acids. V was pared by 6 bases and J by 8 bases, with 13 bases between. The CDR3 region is CASSSDAVGYTF. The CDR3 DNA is TGTGCCAGCAGCTCAGACGCGGTGGGCTACACCTTC.

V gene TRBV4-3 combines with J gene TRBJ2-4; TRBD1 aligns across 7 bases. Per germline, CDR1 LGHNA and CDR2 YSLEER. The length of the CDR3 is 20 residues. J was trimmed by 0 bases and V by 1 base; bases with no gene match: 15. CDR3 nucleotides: TGCGCCAGCAGCCAAGTCCACCGCAGGACAGGCCCTCTAGCCAAAAACATTCAGTACTTC. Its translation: CASSQVHRRTGPLAKNIQYF.

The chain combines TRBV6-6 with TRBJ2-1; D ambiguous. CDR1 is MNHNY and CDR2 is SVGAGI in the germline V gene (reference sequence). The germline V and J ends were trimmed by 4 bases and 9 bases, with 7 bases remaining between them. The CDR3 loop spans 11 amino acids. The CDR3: CASSSQFEQFF. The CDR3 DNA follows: TGTGCCAGCAGTTCACAGTTTGAGCAGTTCTTC.

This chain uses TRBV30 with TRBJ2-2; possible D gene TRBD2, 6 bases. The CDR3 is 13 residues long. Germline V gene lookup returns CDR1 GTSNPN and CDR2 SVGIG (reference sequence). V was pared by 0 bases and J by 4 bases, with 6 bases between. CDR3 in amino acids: CAWSVGGTGELFF. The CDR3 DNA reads TGTGCCTGGAGTGTCGGGGGCACCGGGGAGCTGTTTTTT. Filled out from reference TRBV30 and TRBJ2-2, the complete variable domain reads SQTIHQWPATLVQPVGSPLSLECTVEGTSNPNLYWYRQAAGRGLQLLFYSVGIGQISSEVPQNLSASRPQDRQFILSSKKLLLSDSGFYLCAWSVGGTGELFFGEGSRLTVL.

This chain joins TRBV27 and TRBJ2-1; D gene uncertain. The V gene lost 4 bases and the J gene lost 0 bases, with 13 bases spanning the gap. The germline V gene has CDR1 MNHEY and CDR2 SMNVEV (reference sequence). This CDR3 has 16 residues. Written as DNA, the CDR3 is TGTGCCAGCAGTTCCCCTCTGAGGAGCTCCTACAATGAGCAGTTCTTC. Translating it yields CASSSPLRSSYNEQFF.

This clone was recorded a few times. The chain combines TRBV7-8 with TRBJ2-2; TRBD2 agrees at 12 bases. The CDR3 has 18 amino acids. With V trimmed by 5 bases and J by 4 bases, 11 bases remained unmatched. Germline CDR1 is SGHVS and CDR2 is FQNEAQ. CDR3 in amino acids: CASSLWVASGGGTGELFF. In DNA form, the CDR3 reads TGTGCCAGCAGCCTTTGGGTCGCTAGCGGGGGGGGCACCGGGGAGCTGTTTTTT. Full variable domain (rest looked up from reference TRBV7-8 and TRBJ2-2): GAGVSQSPRYKVAKRGQDVALRCDPISGHVSLFWYQQALGQGPEFLTYFQNEAQLDKSGLPSDRFFAERPEGSVSTLKIQRTQQEDSAVYLCASSLWVASGGGTGELFFGEGSRLTVL.

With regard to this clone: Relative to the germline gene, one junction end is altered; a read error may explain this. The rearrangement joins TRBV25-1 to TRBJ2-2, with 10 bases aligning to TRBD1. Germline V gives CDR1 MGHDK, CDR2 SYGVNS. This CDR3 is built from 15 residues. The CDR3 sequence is CAGSGRDRGTGELFF. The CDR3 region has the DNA TGTGCCGGCAGTGGGCGGGACAGGGGCACCGGGGAGCTGTTTTTT.

The CDR3 DNA reads TGCAGTGCTACAGGGGCCAATGAGCAGTTCTTC. Protein: CSATGANEQFF. The chain joins TRBV20-1 to TRBJ2-1; the D gene is possibly TRBD1 (6 bases). This CDR3 is built from 11 residues. The germline V gene has CDR1 DFQATT and CDR2 SNEGSKA (reference sequence). With 4 bases removed from V and 6 bases from J, the gap between germline ends came to 7 bases.

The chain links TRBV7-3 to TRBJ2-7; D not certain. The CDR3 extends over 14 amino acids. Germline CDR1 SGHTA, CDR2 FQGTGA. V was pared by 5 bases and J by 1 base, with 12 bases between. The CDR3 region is CASSPRHGSYEQYF. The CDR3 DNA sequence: TGTGCCAGCAGCCCAAGGCACGGGTCCTACGAGCAGTACTTC.

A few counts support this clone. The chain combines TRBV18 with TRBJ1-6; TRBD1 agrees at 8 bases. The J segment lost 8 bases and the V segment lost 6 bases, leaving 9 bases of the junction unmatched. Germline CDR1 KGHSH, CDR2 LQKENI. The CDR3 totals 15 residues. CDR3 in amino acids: CASSPGQGRHSPLHF. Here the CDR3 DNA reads TGTGCCAGCTCCCCCGGACAGGGACGGCATTCACCCCTCCACTTT.

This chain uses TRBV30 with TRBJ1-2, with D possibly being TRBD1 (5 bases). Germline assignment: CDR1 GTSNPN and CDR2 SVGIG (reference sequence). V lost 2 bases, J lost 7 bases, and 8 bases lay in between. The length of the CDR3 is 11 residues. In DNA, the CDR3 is TGTGCCTGGAGTACGACAGCTGGCTACACCTTC. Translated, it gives CAWSTTAGYTF.

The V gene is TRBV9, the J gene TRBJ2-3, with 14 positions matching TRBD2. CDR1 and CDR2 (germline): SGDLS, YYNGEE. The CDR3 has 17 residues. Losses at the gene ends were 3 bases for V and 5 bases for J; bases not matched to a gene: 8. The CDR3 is CASSALGLAGVRDTQYF. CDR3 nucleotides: TGTGCCAGCAGCGCCTTGGGACTAGCGGGAGTGAGAGATACGCAGTATTTT.

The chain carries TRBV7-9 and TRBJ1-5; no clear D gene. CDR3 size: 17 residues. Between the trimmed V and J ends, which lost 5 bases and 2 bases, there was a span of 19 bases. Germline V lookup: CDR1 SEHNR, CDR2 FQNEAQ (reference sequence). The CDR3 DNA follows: TGTGCCAGCAGCCCGGAGAGAGGGCCCGGGGGCAATCAGCCCCAGCATTTT. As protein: CASSPERGPGGNQPQHF.

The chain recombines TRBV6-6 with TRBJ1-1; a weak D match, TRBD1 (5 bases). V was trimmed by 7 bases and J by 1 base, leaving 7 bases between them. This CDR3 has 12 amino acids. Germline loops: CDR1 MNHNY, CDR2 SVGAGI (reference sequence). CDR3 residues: CASTGANTEAFF. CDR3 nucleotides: TGTGCCAGCACTGGGGCGAACACTGAAGCTTTCTTT.

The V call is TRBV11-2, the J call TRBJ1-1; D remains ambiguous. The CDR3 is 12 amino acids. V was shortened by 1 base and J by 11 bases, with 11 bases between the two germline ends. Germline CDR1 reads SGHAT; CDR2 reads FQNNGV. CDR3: CASSLVPQKAFF. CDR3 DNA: TGTGCCAGCAGCTTAGTTCCGCAGAAGGCTTTCTTT.

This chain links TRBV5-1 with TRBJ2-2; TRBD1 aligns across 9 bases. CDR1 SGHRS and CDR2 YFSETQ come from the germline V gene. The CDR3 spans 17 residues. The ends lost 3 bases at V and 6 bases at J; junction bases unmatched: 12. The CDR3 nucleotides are TGCGCCAGCAGCTCCAAGAAGACAGGGGGAGAGTCCGGGGAGCTGTTTTTT. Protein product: CASSSKKTGGESGELFF.

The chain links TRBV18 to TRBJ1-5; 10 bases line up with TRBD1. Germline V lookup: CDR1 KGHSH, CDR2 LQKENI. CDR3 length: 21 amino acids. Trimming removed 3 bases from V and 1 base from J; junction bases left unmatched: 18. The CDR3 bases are TGTGCCAGCTCACCGGCGGGAGACAGGGGGCGGTACAGTGGGAGCAATCAGCCCCAGCATTTT. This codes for CASSPAGDRGRYSGSNQPQHF.

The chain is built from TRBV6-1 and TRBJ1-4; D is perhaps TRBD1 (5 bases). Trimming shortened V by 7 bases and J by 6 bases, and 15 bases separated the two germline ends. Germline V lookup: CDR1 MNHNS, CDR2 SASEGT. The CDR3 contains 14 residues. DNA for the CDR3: TGTGCCAGCACCCTATTGGGGGGTGATGAAAAACTGTTTTTT. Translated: CASTLLGGDEKLFF.

The CDR3 sequence: CASSLLAGVSSYNEQFF. CDR3 coding DNA: TGCGCCAGCAGCTTACTAGCGGGAGTCTCCTCCTACAATGAGCAGTTCTTC. The chain joins TRBV5-1 to TRBJ2-1; 11 nucleotides agree with TRBD2. This CDR3 region has 17 residues. Looked up from germline, CDR1 is SGHRS and CDR2 is YFSETQ. V shed 2 bases and J 0 bases; nucleotides not matched to a gene: 4.

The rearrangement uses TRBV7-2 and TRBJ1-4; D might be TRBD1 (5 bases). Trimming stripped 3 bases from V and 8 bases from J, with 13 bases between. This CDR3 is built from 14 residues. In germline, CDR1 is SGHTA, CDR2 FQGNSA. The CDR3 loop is CASSLNWGGEKLFF. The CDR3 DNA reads TGTGCCAGCAGCTTGAACTGGGGGGGGGAAAAACTGTTTTTT.

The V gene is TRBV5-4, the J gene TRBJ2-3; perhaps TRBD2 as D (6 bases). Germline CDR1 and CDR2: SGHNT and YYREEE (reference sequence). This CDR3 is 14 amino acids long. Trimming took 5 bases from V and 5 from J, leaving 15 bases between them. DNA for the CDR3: TGTGCCAGCAGACCCGATGGAGGGAGAGATACGCAGTATTTT. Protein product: CASRPDGGRDTQYF.

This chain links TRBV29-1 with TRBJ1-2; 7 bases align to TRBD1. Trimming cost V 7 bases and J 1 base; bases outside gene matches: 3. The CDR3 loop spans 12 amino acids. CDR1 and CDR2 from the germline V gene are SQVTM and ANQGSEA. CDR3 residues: CSAQGGNYGYTF. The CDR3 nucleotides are TGCAGCGCTCAGGGGGGTAACTATGGCTACACCTTC.

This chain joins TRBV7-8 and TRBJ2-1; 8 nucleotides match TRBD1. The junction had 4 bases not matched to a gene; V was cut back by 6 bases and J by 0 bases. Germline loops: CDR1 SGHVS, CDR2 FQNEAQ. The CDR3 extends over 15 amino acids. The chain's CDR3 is CASSWTGLSYNEQFF. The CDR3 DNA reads TGTGCCAGCAGTTGGACAGGGCTCTCCTACAATGAGCAGTTCTTC.

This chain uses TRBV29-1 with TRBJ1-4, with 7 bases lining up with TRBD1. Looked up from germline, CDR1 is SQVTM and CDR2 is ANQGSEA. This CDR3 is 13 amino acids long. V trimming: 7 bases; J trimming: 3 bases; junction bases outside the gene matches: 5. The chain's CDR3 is CSATGQANEKLFF. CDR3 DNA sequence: TGCAGCGCGACAGGGCAGGCTAATGAAAAACTGTTTTTT.

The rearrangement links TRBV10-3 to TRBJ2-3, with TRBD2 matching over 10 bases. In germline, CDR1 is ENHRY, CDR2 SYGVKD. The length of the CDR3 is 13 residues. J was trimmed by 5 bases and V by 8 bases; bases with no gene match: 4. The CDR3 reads CAIGLAVGDTQYF. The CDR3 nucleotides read TGTGCCATCGGACTAGCGGTGGGAGATACGCAGTATTTT.

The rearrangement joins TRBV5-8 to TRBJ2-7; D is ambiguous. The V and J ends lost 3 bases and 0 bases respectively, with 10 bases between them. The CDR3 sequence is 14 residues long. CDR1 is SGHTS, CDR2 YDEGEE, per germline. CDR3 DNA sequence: TGTGCCAGCAGCTCTTACCCTAGCTCCTACGAGCAGTACTTC. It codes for CASSSYPSSYEQYF.